This entry features one T cell receptor (beta chain) sequence. These data are taken from a study of T-cell memory formation after mild COVID-19. Study in general: Largely, the TCR clusters proved donor specific.

V shed 4 bases and J shed 0 bases, with 7 bases lying between them. Germline assignment: CDR1 SEHNR and CDR2 FQNEAQ (reference sequence). There are 14 residues in the CDR3. TCRdb called the 5' RACE reads again in MiXCR, with one record for every CDR3 protein. Here the sample spans 150,000 to 200,000 distinct CDR3 sequences, more than 9% being singletons. Sequencing was carried out using PBMCs or a T cell subset sorted from them (not recorded which). The source is a man younger than 30 who had mild COVID-19 (a few samples of this study predate the infection). Cell type and time point are not known. The chain employs TRBV7-9 and TRBJ1-5, with D unresolved. CDR3 nucleotides: TGTGCCAGCAGCTCTTCAGGTAGCAATCAGCCCCAGCATTTT. Its protein product is CASSSSGSNQPQHF.